These 20 T cell receptor beta chains came from one sample sequenced in a study of vaccination and CD4 T cells after COVID-19 (dated by TCRdb to between 2021 and 2024). Sample treatment or condition, as interpreted from the label and publication: roughly 11-day PBMC culture with coronavirus spike peptide pools or control peptides (ViraFEST assay). Libraries were built with PCR. The run used an Illumina iSeq 100. DNA from cultured CD4+ T cells was subjected to TCR sequencing with the Oncomine TCR Beta short-read assay at the Johns Hopkins FTIC core. The public reads were reprocessed in TCRdb via fastp at Q25 and MiXCR, keeping in-frame beta chains. Merged by CDR3 protein, the rows form single entries marked with the most common genes and DNA. The sample has 15,000 to 20,000 distinct CDR3 sequences on record, approximately 50% of them singletons. Roughly a tenth of the sample comes from the top ten.

Their antigens remain unidentified. The sample comprised CD4+ T cells from blood, cultured in vitro. These receptors originate from a human donor who had recovered from COVID-19.

This chain joins TRBV24-1 and TRBJ1-2; D is possibly TRBD1 (6 bases). This CDR3 contains 13 residues. Germline assignment: CDR1 KGHDR and CDR2 SFDVKD. V lost 4 bases to trimming and J lost 5 bases, with 10 bases between them. CDR3 in amino acids: CATSDRTAYGYTF. The DNA for the CDR3 is TGTGCCACCAGTGACCGGACAGCATATGGCTACACCTTC.

J is TRBJ2-1 and V is TRBV2; 10 nucleotides line up with TRBD1. The CDR3 covers 17 residues. The germline V gene encodes CDR1 SNHLY and CDR2 FYNNEI. V shed 2 bases and J 10 bases; nucleotides not matched to a gene: 14. Written as DNA, the CDR3 is TGTGCCAGCAGTGAATGGCGGACAGGGGGTCCCTCGGGGGAGCAGTTCTTC. This sequence encodes CASSEWRTGGPSGEQFF.

The gene calls are TRBV19 and TRBJ1-2; 10 nucleotides line up with TRBD1. This CDR3 is 17 amino acids long. From germline, CDR1 is LNHDA and CDR2 SQIVND (reference sequence). V dropped 6 bases and J dropped 1; count of bases not matched to a gene: 11. The DNA for the CDR3 is TGTGCCAGTAGGATACCGGGACAGGGGCTTTATAACTATGGCTACACCTTC. It encodes CASRIPGQGLYNYGYTF. Looking up the rest from reference TRBV19 and TRBJ1-2 gives the full variable domain: DGGITQSPKYLFRKEGQNVTLSCEQNLNHDAMYWYRQDPGQGLRLIYYSQIVNDFQKGDIAEGYSVSREKKESFPLTVTSAQKNPTAFYLCASRIPGQGLYNYGYTFGSGTRLTVV.

This clonotype was found a few times. The rearrangement joins TRBV20-1 to TRBJ2-1; 12 nucleotides align to TRBD2. CDR1 is DFQATT, CDR2 SNEGSKA, per germline (reference sequence). V lost 1 base, J lost 8 bases, and 3 bases stayed unmatched. CDR3 length equals 14 residues. The CDR3 sequence: CSARVLAGGDEQFF. The CDR3 DNA sequence: TGCAGTGCTAGAGTTCTAGCGGGAGGGGATGAGCAGTTCTTC.

The table lists this clonotype with a few counts. The rearrangement uses TRBV20-1 and TRBJ2-5, with 12 positions matching TRBD2. The length of the CDR3 is 16 residues. From germline, CDR1 is DFQATT and CDR2 SNEGSKA (reference sequence). With 6 bases clipped from V and 5 bases from J, the junction kept 13 bases outside the gene matches. The CDR3: CSAPLAGGRVGETQYF. CDR3 sequence (DNA): TGCAGTGCCCCCCTAGCGGGAGGGCGAGTAGGGGAGACCCAGTACTTC.

The chain combines TRBV7-9 with TRBJ2-1; TRBD2 matches 7 bases. The CDR3 totals 15 residues. Germline V CDR1 and CDR2: SEHNR, FQNEAQ (reference sequence). V was pared by 6 bases and J by 6 bases, with 11 bases of the junction left unmatched. CDR3 amino acids: CASSKRTRRGNEQFF. CDR3 bases: TGTGCCAGCAGTAAAAGGACTAGACGGGGCAATGAGCAGTTCTTC.

This clonotype came up a few times. The rearrangement uses TRBV18 and TRBJ2-1; no clear D gene. There are 11 residues in the CDR3. CDR1 is KGHSH and CDR2 is LQKENI in the germline V gene. Between the trimmed V and J ends, which lost 5 bases and 4 bases, there was a span of 3 bases. Here the CDR3 DNA reads TGTGCCAGCTCAGGTTACAATGAGCAGTTCTTC. The encoded protein is CASSGYNEQFF.

This clonotype was seen a few times. The CDR3 here is CASSSDRGIPQPQHF. CDR3 DNA: TGTGCCAGCAGTAGTGACAGGGGGATACCCCAGCCCCAGCATTTT. This sequence joins TRBV28 and TRBJ1-5, with 9 positions matching TRBD1. CDR3 length: 15 residues. V dropped 5 bases and J dropped 7; count of bases not matched to a gene: 9. Germline V lookup: CDR1 MDHEN, CDR2 SYDVKM.

This clonotype has a single count. Compared with germline, one end of the junction differs, possibly owing to a read error. This chain links TRBV20-1 with TRBJ1-1, with TRBD1 matching over 9 bases. CDR3 length: 16 amino acids. Germline V lookup: CDR1 DFQATT, CDR2 SNEGSKA (reference sequence). The CDR3, as DNA: TGCAGTGCCCCACCGGGACAGGGAGGGGGGAACACTGAAGGTTTCTTT. Translated: CSAPPGQGGGNTEGFF.

This clonotype was recorded only once. The J gene is TRBJ2-2, the V gene TRBV10-3; 10 positions match TRBD1. The CDR3 sequence is 13 residues long. Germline V gene lookup returns CDR1 ENHRY and CDR2 SYGVKD. V lost 9 bases and J lost 8; bases outside the gene matches: 6. The CDR3 nucleotides are TGTGCCATAGACAGGGGGCAAGGTGGGGAGCTGTTTTTT. Protein product: CAIDRGQGGELFF.

J is TRBJ2-7 and V is TRBV21-1. TRBV21-1 is labeled a pseudogene. The CDR3 spans 14 residues. The CDR3 loop is CASSKEGYKDEQYF. The CDR3 region has the DNA TGTGCCAGCAGCAAAGAAGGGTATAAGGACGAGCAGTACTTC.

The J gene is TRBJ2-7, the V gene TRBV20-1; D possibly corresponds to TRBD2 (6 bases). Germline CDR1 and CDR2: DFQATT and SNEGSKA (reference sequence). The CDR3 consists of 14 residues. Trimming removed 6 bases from V and 0 bases from J, with 15 bases in between. The chain's CDR3 is CSAQGLSNSYEQYF. The CDR3 nucleotides read TGCAGTGCCCAGGGACTTTCAAACTCCTACGAGCAGTACTTC.

The rearrangement joins TRBV19 to TRBJ2-1; D might be TRBD2 (6 bases). In germline, CDR1 is LNHDA, CDR2 SQIVND (reference sequence). The CDR3 length is 12 residues. V lost 6 bases to trimming and J lost 8 bases, with 11 bases between them. CDR3 in DNA: TGTGCCAGTAGATTTTCTAGCGATGAGCAGTTCTTC. Residues: CASRFSSDEQFF.

The genes are TRBV27 and TRBJ2-1, with 9 bases identical to TRBD1. This CDR3 contains 12 residues. CDR1 and CDR2 from the germline V gene are MNHEY and SMNVEV (reference sequence). The V gene end was trimmed by 8 bases and the J gene end by 7 bases; junction bases not matched to a gene: 3. The CDR3 protein is CASQGTGNEQFF. The CDR3 DNA follows: TGTGCCAGCCAAGGGACAGGGAATGAGCAGTTCTTC.

V and J are TRBV27 and TRBJ1-1, with 8 bases fitting TRBD1. The trim removed 6 bases at V and 2 bases at J, leaving 5 bases unmatched. The CDR3 consists of 14 residues. Germline assignment: CDR1 MNHEY and CDR2 SMNVEV (reference sequence). The CDR3 nucleotides are TGTGCCAGCAGCCGCGACAGGGGTAACACTGAAGCTTTCTTT. As protein: CASSRDRGNTEAFF.

This clonotype occurred a few times. The chain is built from TRBV7-9 and TRBJ1-1; D is undetermined. From germline, CDR1 is SEHNR and CDR2 FQNEAQ (reference sequence). The CDR3 runs to 14 residues. V was shortened by 4 bases and J by 5 bases, with 14 bases between the two germline ends. The CDR3 nucleotides read TGTGCCAGCAGCTACCCCAGGAAAGGAACTGAAGCTTTCTTT. Its protein product is CASSYPRKGTEAFF.

The chain uses TRBV7-9 and TRBJ2-6; D is possibly TRBD1 (6 bases). Germline V gene data show CDR1 as SEHNR and CDR2 as FQNEAQ (reference sequence). The CDR3 has 15 amino acids. The ends were cut back, 6 bases at V and 2 bases at J, with 11 bases in the middle. The CDR3 protein is CASSFRQAGANVLTF. CDR3 sequence (DNA): TGTGCCAGCAGTTTTCGACAGGCTGGGGCCAACGTCCTGACTTTC.

This clonotype turned up a few times. The chain has TRBV5-4 and TRBJ2-7; TRBD1 matches 10 bases. CDR1 and CDR2 from the germline V gene are SGHNT and YYREEE (reference sequence). CDR3 size: 15 residues. V lost 3 bases, J lost 3 bases, and 6 bases stayed unmatched. Here the CDR3 DNA reads TGTGCCAGCAGCTCGGCCGGACAGGGGGTCTACGAGCAGTACTTC. This sequence encodes CASSSAGQGVYEQYF.

The chain is built from TRBV19 and TRBJ1-1; no definite D call. The CDR3 contains 14 residues. Germline assignment: CDR1 LNHDA and CDR2 SQIVND (reference sequence). Between the trimmed V and J ends, which lost 1 base and 0 bases, there was a span of 6 bases. The CDR3 sequence is CASSIGPMNTEAFF. CDR3 bases: TGTGCCAGTAGTATAGGGCCCATGAACACTGAAGCTTTCTTT.

The V and J genes are TRBV9 and TRBJ1-6; maybe TRBD1 (5 bases). With 5 bases removed from V and 2 bases from J, the gap between germline ends came to 8 bases. There are 14 residues in the CDR3. Germline V CDR1 and CDR2: SGDLS, YYNGEE. The chain's CDR3 is CASRGRAYNSPLHF. The DNA of the CDR3 is TGTGCCAGCAGGGGACGGGCCTATAATTCACCCCTCCACTTT. Looking up the rest from reference TRBV9 and TRBJ1-6 gives the full variable domain: DSGVTQTPKHLITATGQRVTLRCSPRSGDLSVYWYQQSLDQGLQFLIQYYNGEERAKGNILERFSAQQFPDLHSELNLSSLELGDSALYFCASRGRAYNSPLHFGNGTRLTVT.